These 3 T cell receptor beta chains were sequenced from one sample in a study of blood T cell repertoires in COVID-19. Here immunoSEQ multiplex PCR was the method, and the copy in TCRdb shows in-frame clones only, minus some. The data show roughly 38,000 clones, over 80% seen once. Sequencing input: peripheral blood. These receptors were collected from a man aged 50 to 60 with active COVID-19.

The table lists this clone with a few counts. This CDR3 reads CASSPTQRSNSPLHF. The CDR3 DNA follows: TGTGCCAGCAGCCCAACACAGAGAAGTAATTCACCCCTCCACTTT. The rearrangement uses TRBV7-9 and TRBJ1-6; unclear D gene. Germline V CDR1 and CDR2: SEHNR, FQNEAQ (reference sequence). V lost 5 bases, J lost 6 bases, and 14 bases lay in between. This CDR3 is 15 amino acids long.

V gene TRBV27 combines with J gene TRBJ2-2; 7 bases line up with TRBD1. CDR1 and CDR2 from the germline V gene are MNHEY and SMNVEV (reference sequence). This CDR3 has 14 residues. The V segment lost 6 bases and the J segment 4 bases; nucleotides outside the gene matches: 5. CDR3 bases: TGTGCCAGCAGCCCGAGGGGGCCCACCGGGGAGCTGTTTTTT. Its protein product is CASSPRGPTGELFF.

The J gene is TRBJ1-2, the V gene TRBV5-1; 10 nucleotides align to TRBD1. The CDR3 length is 15 residues. Germline V gene sequence: CDR1 SGHRS, CDR2 YFSETQ. The V segment lost 4 bases and the J segment 4 bases; nucleotides outside the gene matches: 7. Here the CDR3 reads CASSPRQGAGYGYTF. DNA of the CDR3: TGCGCCAGCAGCCCCAGACAGGGGGCGGGCTATGGCTACACCTTC.